Below are 19 T cell receptor beta chains sequenced from a single sample in a study of OX40 agonist ivuxolimab in advanced cancers. Only in-frame clones appear in the TCRdb table, and some are missing; sequencing was by immunoSEQ multiplex PCR. This sample yields 90,000 to 100,000 clones, of which about 85% are seen a single time; about 3.8% belongs to the top ten. Sequencing used CD4+ or CD8+ T cells sorted from blood, obtained in a trial of the OX40 agonist ivuxolimab. These TCRs come from an adult with an advanced solid tumor such as melanoma, head and neck, liver or kidney cancer.

This rearrangement joins TRBV12-5 to TRBJ1-2, with D tentatively TRBD1 (6 bases). Germline V gives CDR1 LGHNT, CDR2 FRNRAP. This CDR3 is built from 13 residues. V lost 4 bases to trimming and J lost 3 bases, with 9 bases between them. The CDR3 nucleotides are TGTGCTAGTGGTTCGGGACAAGACTATGGCTACACCTTC. Its translation: CASGSGQDYGYTF.

The chain has TRBV5-1 and TRBJ2-7; 8 nucleotides align to TRBD1. V shed 1 base and J 6 bases; nucleotides not matched to a gene: 9. Germline V gene sequence: CDR1 SGHRS, CDR2 YFSETQ. The CDR3 covers 15 residues. The chain's CDR3 is CASSLSGQEVSEQYF. CDR3 in DNA: TGCGCCAGCAGCTTGTCGGGACAGGAGGTGAGCGAGCAGTACTTC.

The chain has TRBV9 and TRBJ1-1, with D unresolved. V lost 0 bases, J lost 3 bases, and 6 bases lay in between. Germline CDR1 SGDLS, CDR2 YYNGEE. The CDR3 has 13 residues. The CDR3 protein is CASSVVQDTEAFF. The DNA of the CDR3 is TGTGCCAGCAGCGTAGTGCAGGACACTGAAGCTTTCTTT. The variable domain in full, completed from reference TRBV9 and TRBJ1-1, reads DSGVTQTPKHLITATGQRVTLRCSPRSGDLSVYWYQQSLDQGLQFLIQYYNGEERAKGNILERFSAQQFPDLHSELNLSSLELGDSALYFCASSVVQDTEAFFGQGTRLTVV.

The chain joins TRBV10-1 to TRBJ2-5; 9 nucleotides agree with TRBD2. The germline gives CDR1 WNHNN, CDR2 SYGVQD (reference sequence). The CDR3 totals 15 residues. V was clipped by 4 bases and J by 4 bases; unmatched bases: 7. The CDR3 bases are TGCGCCAGCAGTGCGGCGGGAGGGCCCGGAGAGACCCAGTACTTC. This translates into CASSAAGGPGETQYF.

Remarks on this clone: An end of the junction differs from the germline gene, which may be a read error. The CDR3, as DNA: TGCTCGGTCGGGGGGCGGATGTATGGCTACACCTTC. This translates into CSVGGRMYGYTF. The chain has TRBV6-5 and TRBJ1-2; maybe TRBD1 (6 bases). The CDR3 length is 12 residues. CDR1 and CDR2 (germline): MNHEY, SVGAGI.

This chain links TRBV5-1 with TRBJ2-7; D might be TRBD1 (6 bases). CDR1 and CDR2 (germline): SGHRS, YFSETQ. V lost 0 bases and J 0 bases, leaving 7 bases between the germline ends. This CDR3 region has 14 residues. DNA of the CDR3: TGCGCCAGCAGCTTGGAGGGGGACTCCTACGAGCAGTACTTC. The encoded protein is CASSLEGDSYEQYF.

The V gene is TRBV10-3, the J gene TRBJ1-1; unclear D gene. V was cut by 5 bases and J by 2 bases, with 6 bases left in between. This CDR3 has 12 amino acids. CDR1 ENHRY and CDR2 SYGVKD come from the germline V gene. The CDR3 nucleotides read TGTGCCATCAGTCCGGGAAACACTGAAGCTTTCTTT. It encodes CAISPGNTEAFF.

This chain links TRBV27 with TRBJ2-2; TRBD2 matches at 10 bases. The ends lost 7 bases at V and 6 bases at J; junction bases unmatched: 8. The CDR3 is 15 amino acids. CDR1 MNHEY and CDR2 SMNVEV come from the germline V gene (reference sequence). For the CDR3, the DNA is TGTGCCAGCACCCCAGCGGGAGGGCCAGCCGGGGAGCTGTTTTTT. Its translation is CASTPAGGPAGELFF.

This chain joins TRBV4-3 and TRBJ2-2; 7 positions match TRBD2. Germline V gene data show CDR1 as LGHNA and CDR2 as YSLEER. With 3 bases clipped from V and 1 base from J, the junction kept 5 bases outside the gene matches. This CDR3 region has 16 residues. CDR3 nucleotides: TGCGCCAGCAGCCACACTCGCGGGGGGAACACCGGGGAGCTGTTTTTT. This gives the protein CASSHTRGGNTGELFF.

The chain joins TRBV7-2 to TRBJ2-7; D may be TRBD1 or TRBD2 (6 bases each). V lost 3 bases, J lost 6 bases, and 15 bases lay in between. This CDR3 spans 14 amino acids. Germline values: CDR1 SGHTA, CDR2 FQGNSA. This CDR3 reads CASSLDRGAFEQYF. In DNA form, the CDR3 reads TGTGCCAGCAGCTTGGATAGGGGGGCTTTCGAGCAGTACTTC.

The chain uses TRBV14 and TRBJ2-3, with D possibly being TRBD2 (6 bases). The CDR3 has 14 amino acids. Germline lookup yields CDR1 SGHDN and CDR2 FVKESK. Trimming shortened V by 4 bases and J by 5 bases, and 13 bases separated the two germline ends. As DNA, the CDR3 is TGTGCCAGCAGCCTTGGGGGGACGGGAGATACGCAGTATTTT. Protein product: CASSLGGTGDTQYF.

This clone was seen a few times. The chain joins TRBV28 to TRBJ2-7; D is undetermined. This CDR3 contains 14 residues. CDR1 is MDHEN and CDR2 is SYDVKM in the germline V gene. Deletions cut 5 bases from V and 4 bases from J, with 15 bases between. CDR3 region: CASSTPWVGYEQYF. The CDR3 DNA is TGTGCCAGCAGTACGCCGTGGGTAGGGTACGAGCAGTACTTC.

This clone was counted a single time. The chain has TRBV28 and TRBJ2-5; D may be TRBD1 or TRBD2 (5 bases each). The CDR3 is 15 residues long. CDR1 and CDR2 from the germline V gene are MDHEN and SYDVKM. The ends were cut back, 6 bases at V and 4 bases at J, with 18 bases in the middle. The CDR3: CASSLPGTLGETQYF. The CDR3 bases are TGTGCCAGCAGCCTCCCTGGGACCCTAGGAGAGACCCAGTACTTC.

In this sample, this clone turned up a few times. V is TRBV7-2 and J is TRBJ2-7; maybe TRBD1 (5 bases). CDR3 length: 13 amino acids. Germline CDR1 is SGHTA and CDR2 is FQGNSA. With 0 bases removed from V and 4 bases from J, the gap between germline ends came to 7 bases. In DNA, the CDR3 is TGTGCCAGCAGCTTAGCCCAGGGTTACGAGCAGTACTTC. Residues: CASSLAQGYEQYF.

The rearrangement joins TRBV7-8 to TRBJ2-7, with D perhaps TRBD2 (5 bases). The CDR3 has 17 residues. From germline, CDR1 is SGHVS and CDR2 FQNEAQ. V was clipped by 5 bases and J by 2 bases, with 22 bases between them. CDR3 sequence: CASSLRPPGRPPYEQYF. The CDR3 nucleotides read TGTGCCAGCAGCCTTCGCCCACCGGGAAGGCCCCCCTACGAGCAGTACTTC.

The genes are TRBV28 and TRBJ2-7; unclear D gene. Deletions cut 6 bases from V and 3 bases from J, with 12 bases between. Germline loops: CDR1 MDHEN, CDR2 SYDVKM. CDR3 length: 13 residues. The CDR3 loop reads CASRDFGDYEQYF. In DNA, the CDR3 is TGTGCCAGCAGGGATTTCGGCGACTACGAGCAGTACTTC. Drawing the rest from reference TRBV28 and TRBJ2-7, the complete variable domain is DVKVTQSSRYLVKRTGEKVFLECVQDMDHENMFWYRQDPGLGLRLIYFSYDVKMKEKGDIPEGYSVSREKKERFSLILESASTNQTSMYLCASRDFGDYEQYFGPGTRLTVT.

The chain combines TRBV7-6 with TRBJ2-2; possibly TRBD2 for D (6 bases). There are 15 residues in the CDR3. Germline loops: CDR1 SGHVS, CDR2 FNYEAQ. V lost 4 bases and J 5 bases, leaving 14 bases between the germline ends. The CDR3 DNA follows: TGTGCCAGCAGCTACCCCGGAGGACTAACCGGGGAGCTGTTTTTT. Residues: CASSYPGGLTGELFF.

The chain is built from TRBV7-9 and TRBJ1-1; a weak D match, TRBD1 (6 bases). The germline gives CDR1 SEHNR, CDR2 FQNEAQ (reference sequence). V was cut by 6 bases and J by 1 base, with 12 bases left in between. The CDR3 has 14 amino acids. The CDR3 DNA is TGTGCCAGCAGTGCAGGGGAAGGGAACACTGAAGCTTTCTTT. Residues: CASSAGEGNTEAFF. The full variable domain, its missing parts supplied by reference TRBV7-9 and TRBJ1-1, is DTGVSQNPRHKITKRGQNVTFRCDPISEHNRLYWYRQTLGQGPEFLTYFQNEAQLEKSRLLSDRFSAERPKGSFSTLEIQRTEQGDSAMYLCASSAGEGNTEAFFGQGTRLTVV.

This chain joins TRBV7-2 and TRBJ2-1; D unresolved. V dropped 1 base and J dropped 7 bases, with 14 bases sitting between them. CDR1 and CDR2 from the germline V gene are SGHTA and FQGNSA. The CDR3 consists of 15 residues. The CDR3 bases are TGTGCCAGCAGCTTAGATTGGGCAGAATGGAATGAGCAGTTCTTC. This codes for CASSLDWAEWNEQFF.